The text below deals with one T cell receptor (beta chain). What it recognizes is unknown. The V gene's germline CDR1 is SNHLY and CDR2 FYNNEI. Trimming took 10 bases from V and 5 from J; bases not matched to a gene: 5. This CDR3 comprises 12 residues. Clones were sequenced by immunoSEQ multiplex PCR, and TCRdb holds only the in-frame ones, with some missing. The sample has 350,000 to 550,000 clones, 85% to 90% seen once. These data come from a study of Ad26.COV2.S vaccination and SARS-CoV-2 variants. Study context: The study gave Ad26.COV2.S intramuscularly, once or twice 56 days apart.

The sample's treatment: 15 to 20 received Ad26.COV2.S at low or high dose, single or two shots; 5 received placebo; per-sample allocation not given. Samples were taken on day 63 after the first vaccine or placebo injection. Study-level findings and limits: Substantial response breadth was reportedly seen for spike-specific CD8+ and CD4+ T cells after vaccination.

The input for sequencing was peripheral blood, taken in a trial of Ad26.COV2.S vaccine versus placebo. The V and J genes are TRBV2 and TRBJ1-1, with TRBD1 matching over 9 bases. The origin of this receptor is a person aged 18-65 years who received the Ad26.COV2.S COVID-19 vaccine or a placebo. The CDR3 reads CAKTQGATEAFF. The CDR3 DNA reads TGTGCCAAGACACAGGGGGCGACTGAAGCTTTCTTT. The complete variable domain, with remaining parts taken from reference TRBV2 and TRBJ1-1, reads EPEVTQTPSHQVTQMGQEVILRCVPISNHLYFYWYRQILGQKVEFLVSFYNNEISEKSEIFDDQFSVERPDGSNFTLKIRSTKLEDSAMYFCAKTQGATEAFFGQGTRLTVV.